A single sample gave rise to the 11 T cell receptor beta chains below, sequenced in a study of blood T cell repertoires in COVID-19. Some clones are missing from TCRdb's copy, which holds only in-frame ones; the method was immunoSEQ multiplex PCR. Of 90,000 to 150,000 clones listed, roughly nine tenths are singletons. Input material: peripheral blood. The receptor source for this set is a human donor in a cohort sampled during active COVID-19.

The chain couples TRBV24-1 to TRBJ2-7; D uncertain. V dropped 4 bases and J dropped 1 base, with 10 bases sitting between them. The CDR3 sequence is 14 residues long. Germline values: CDR1 KGHDR, CDR2 SFDVKD. Here the CDR3 reads CATSDPTSSYEQYF. CDR3 nucleotides: TGTGCCACCAGTGACCCGACAAGTTCCTACGAGCAGTACTTC.

J is TRBJ2-1 and V is TRBV19, with 14 nucleotides matching TRBD2. Per the germline V gene, CDR1 is LNHDA and CDR2 is SQIVND (reference sequence). The CDR3 totals 19 residues. The J segment lost 1 base and the V segment lost 4 bases, leaving 9 bases of the junction unmatched. Here the CDR3 reads CASSKTGTSGSWSYNEQFF. For the CDR3, the DNA is TGTGCCAGTAGTAAGACCGGGACTAGCGGGAGTTGGTCCTACAATGAGCAGTTCTTC. Based on the CDR3 plus reference TRBV19 and TRBJ2-1, the full variable domain is DGGITQSPKYLFRKEGQNVTLSCEQNLNHDAMYWYRQDPGQGLRLIYYSQIVNDFQKGDIAEGYSVSREKKESFPLTVTSAQKNPTAFYLCASSKTGTSGSWSYNEQFFGPGTRLTVL.

The chain is built from TRBV29-1 and TRBJ2-1; 11 bases line up with TRBD2. There are 15 residues in the CDR3. CDR1 and CDR2 (germline): SQVTM, ANQGSEA. V shed 3 bases, J shed 7 bases, and the junction held 8 bases outside the gene matches. The CDR3 loop is CSVDLGTSGRNEQFF. The CDR3 DNA reads TGCAGCGTTGATCTTGGGACTAGCGGCCGAAATGAGCAGTTCTTC.

V gene TRBV5-1 combines with J gene TRBJ2-7, with 9 bases identical to TRBD2. This CDR3 comprises 16 residues. Trimming took 2 bases from V and 0 from J; bases not matched to a gene: 6. In germline, CDR1 is SGHRS, CDR2 YFSETQ. Here the CDR3 reads CASSFGGSGGSYEQYF. The DNA for the CDR3 is TGCGCCAGCAGCTTTGGTGGTAGCGGGGGCTCCTACGAGCAGTACTTC.

This rearrangement joins TRBV21-1 to TRBJ1-2; TRBD1 is the table's D call and was not checked against the DNA. TRBV21-1 represents a pseudogene. The CDR3 contains 15 residues. The CDR3 is CASSILTWSRVGYTF. In nucleotides, the CDR3 is TGTGCCAGCAGCATCCTAACCTGGTCCAGGGTTGGCTACACCTTC.

This chain connects TRBV5-1 to TRBJ2-1; 10 bases align to TRBD1. CDR3 length: 16 residues. Germline V gives CDR1 SGHRS, CDR2 YFSETQ. V lost 6 bases to trimming and J lost 2 bases; unmatched junction nucleotides: 8. CDR3 coding DNA: TGCGCCAGCACTGTTCCCGGGACAGGGGCCTACAATGAGCAGTTCTTC. It encodes CASTVPGTGAYNEQFF.

This clone was seen once. The chain recombines TRBV29-1 with TRBJ2-3; maybe TRBD2 (5 bases). This CDR3 contains 15 residues. V was pared by 2 bases and J by 3 bases, with 15 bases between. From germline, CDR1 is SQVTM and CDR2 ANQGSEA. CDR3 nucleotide sequence: TGCAGCGTTGAAAGGGATGGGAGAGCGACAGATACGCAGTATTTT. This sequence encodes CSVERDGRATDTQYF.

The chain employs TRBV24-1 and TRBJ2-7; the match to TRBD2 covers 11 bases. The CDR3 is 16 amino acids. Germline loops: CDR1 KGHDR, CDR2 SFDVKD. J gave up 0 bases and V 7 bases, and 7 bases lay outside the gene matches. In nucleotides, the CDR3 is TGTGCCACCAGCCAGACTAGCGGGGTTTACTCCTACGAGCAGTACTTC. Its translation: CATSQTSGVYSYEQYF.

The gene calls are TRBV6-2 or TRBV6-3 and TRBJ1-5; 8 nucleotides match TRBD1. The V and J ends lost 0 bases and 7 bases, in that order; junction bases with no gene match: 14. The CDR3 has 18 amino acids. Germline CDR1 is MNHEY and CDR2 is SVGEGT. The CDR3 region has the DNA TGTGCCAGCAGTTACTCGCCAGCCTTCACAGGGGGAGGGCAGCCCCAGCATTTT. Translation gives CASSYSPAFTGGGQPQHF.

The rearrangement links TRBV5-1 to TRBJ2-5; TRBD2 agrees at 8 bases. Germline V lookup: CDR1 SGHRS, CDR2 YFSETQ. V was pared by 4 bases and J by 3 bases, with 11 bases of the junction left unmatched. CDR3 size: 16 residues. The CDR3: CASSLRGSGAKETQYF. CDR3 in DNA: TGCGCCAGCAGCCTACGCGGTAGCGGGGCGAAAGAGACCCAGTACTTC.

J is TRBJ2-1 and V is TRBV24-1, with a possible D match to TRBD2 (6 bases). V gave up 5 bases and J gave up 8 bases, with 12 bases separating them. The CDR3 is made up of 13 amino acids. Looked up from germline, CDR1 is KGHDR and CDR2 is SFDVKD. CDR3: CATSGRVGDEQFF. The CDR3 region has the DNA TGTGCCACCAGTGGGAGGGTGGGCGATGAGCAGTTCTTC.